What follows are 28 T cell receptor beta chains derived from one specimen sequenced in a study of T-cell reconstitution after alpha-beta-depleted transplantation in children. The authors prepared the TCRbeta library with unique molecular identifiers. MiXCR, applied by TCRdb to the PCR reads, yields one record per CDR3 protein. The sample has approximately 520,000 distinct CDR3 sequences; over 9.5% are singletons. Sequenced here: PBMCs, mostly from graft donor cells, sampled 180 days after TCRalphabeta/CD19-depleted stem cell transplant. The source is a female patient between 2 and 15 years old who had a stem cell transplant for aplastic anemia, so the T cells may come from the graft donor.

This clonotype was found a few times. J is TRBJ1-3 and V is TRBV28, with a tentative D call TRBD1 (5 bases). CDR1 and CDR2 (germline): MDHEN, SYDVKM. The V end lost 4 bases, the J end lost 0 bases, and 10 bases lay between the germline ends. The length of the CDR3 is 15 residues. The CDR3 sequence: CASSSGAISGNTIYF. CDR3 in DNA: TGTGCCAGCAGTTCCGGGGCTATCTCTGGAAACACCATATATTTT.

The V gene is TRBV7-2, the J gene TRBJ2-3, with D perhaps matching TRBD2 (5 bases). CDR3 size: 13 residues. Trimming left V 0 bases short and J 10 bases short, with 11 bases between. The germline gives CDR1 SGHTA, CDR2 FQGNSA. CDR3 nucleotide sequence: TGTGCCAGCAGCTTAGCGGTCCCCGGGGCGCAGTATTTT. Amino acid sequence: CASSLAVPGAQYF.

This clonotype was counted at least ten times. The V and J genes are TRBV14 and TRBJ2-2, with TRBD2 matching 11 bases. V trimming: 4 bases; J trimming: 0 bases; junction bases outside the gene matches: 1. The CDR3 loop spans 16 amino acids. Germline lookup yields CDR1 SGHDN and CDR2 FVKESK. Here the CDR3 reads CASSLGLAANTGELFF. As DNA, the CDR3 is TGTGCCAGCAGCCTGGGACTAGCGGCGAACACCGGGGAGCTGTTTTTT.

The genes are TRBV12-3 or TRBV12-4 and TRBJ2-5; 13 bases are shared with TRBD2. The CDR3 extends over 21 amino acids. V was pared by 3 bases and J by 10 bases, with 26 bases of the junction left unmatched. The CDR3, as DNA: TGTGCCAGCAGTTTGAGGGGCAGGGGAGGGACTAGCGGGAACCCTAGGTTGGACCAGTACTTC. Its protein product is CASSLRGRGGTSGNPRLDQYF.

The CDR3 spells CASSQVGQGARGYTF. CDR3 DNA sequence: TGCGCCAGCAGCCAAGTGGGACAGGGGGCGAGAGGCTACACCTTC. J is TRBJ1-2 and V is TRBV4-3; 12 bases line up with TRBD1. Germline V gives CDR1 LGHNA, CDR2 YSLEER. The J segment lost 8 bases and the V segment lost 1 base, leaving 5 bases of the junction unmatched. The CDR3 loop spans 15 amino acids.

The V call is TRBV5-1, the J call TRBJ2-5; maybe TRBD1 (6 bases). From germline, CDR1 is SGHRS and CDR2 YFSETQ. The CDR3 extends over 14 amino acids. With 0 bases removed from V and 7 bases from J, the gap between germline ends came to 13 bases. CDR3 DNA: TGCGCCAGCAGCTTGGACACAGGGATAGGGACCCAGTACTTC. Translating it yields CASSLDTGIGTQYF.

The chain joins TRBV3-1 to TRBJ2-7; D might be TRBD1 (6 bases). Trimming shortened V by 3 bases and J by 2 bases, and 11 bases separated the two germline ends. The CDR3 is made up of 14 amino acids. From germline, CDR1 is LGHDT and CDR2 YNNKEL (reference sequence). The chain's CDR3 is CASSHPGVAYEQYF. The CDR3 DNA reads as TGTGCCAGCAGCCACCCAGGGGTGGCCTACGAGCAGTACTTC.

This clonotype was counted at least ten times. The chain links TRBV12-3 or TRBV12-4 to TRBJ2-5, with TRBD2 matching over 14 bases. Trimming removed 6 bases from V and 4 bases from J; junction bases left unmatched: 7. This CDR3 region has 16 residues. The CDR3 loop reads CASSPRLAGGLETQYF. The CDR3 coding sequence is TGTGCCAGCAGCCCCCGACTAGCGGGAGGGCTAGAGACCCAGTACTTC.

The gene calls are TRBV9 and TRBJ2-1, with 7 bases identical to TRBD2. Germline-derived CDR1 and CDR2 are SGDLS and YYNGEE. Germline trimming cut 3 bases from V and 4 bases from J; bases unmatched to any gene: 10. CDR3 length: 16 residues. DNA of the CDR3: TGTGCCAGCAGCGCCCGAGCGGGAAAGGGGTACAATGAGCAGTTCTTC. It is translated as CASSARAGKGYNEQFF.

This clonotype was recorded many times. The J gene is TRBJ2-1, the V gene TRBV10-3, with 9 positions matching TRBD1. The germline gives CDR1 ENHRY, CDR2 SYGVKD. The junction had 18 bases not matched to a gene; V was cut back by 6 bases and J by 6 bases. CDR3 size: 18 residues. The CDR3 region has the DNA TGTGCCATCAGCAAACTTACGCAGCCGGGACAGGGAGTCAATGAGCAGTTCTTC. Translation gives CAISKLTQPGQGVNEQFF.

There are a few counts of this clonotype. The rearrangement links TRBV11-3 to TRBJ2-1; TRBD1 is a possible D gene (6 bases). The CDR3 extends over 12 amino acids. The V gene's germline CDR1 is SGHNT and CDR2 YENEEA. Trimming took off 5 bases at V and 12 bases at J, with 14 bases between the two ends. The CDR3 sequence is CASSEQTGWQFF. In nucleotides, the CDR3 is TGTGCCAGCAGCGAACAAACAGGGTGGCAGTTCTTC.

The J gene is TRBJ1-3, the V gene TRBV28; no clear D. V was pared by 5 bases and J by 5 bases, with 13 bases between. This CDR3 has 14 amino acids. Per the germline V gene, CDR1 is MDHEN and CDR2 is SYDVKM. CDR3 DNA sequence: TGTGCCAGCAGTCTACAGCGTGTTAGAAACACCATATATTTT. The encoded protein is CASSLQRVRNTIYF. Filled out from reference TRBV28 and TRBJ1-3, the complete variable domain reads DVKVTQSSRYLVKRTGEKVFLECVQDMDHENMFWYRQDPGLGLRLIYFSYDVKMKEKGDIPEGYSVSREKKERFSLILESASTNQTSMYLCASSLQRVRNTIYFGEGSWLTVV.

In this sample, this clonotype turned up a few times. The CDR3: CSASRGSGHNSNQPQHF. The DNA for the CDR3 is TGCAGTGCCTCCCGGGGATCGGGACATAATAGCAATCAGCCCCAGCATTTT. This chain uses TRBV20-1 with TRBJ1-5; perhaps TRBD1 as D (6 bases). The CDR3 is 17 amino acids. In germline, CDR1 is DFQATT, CDR2 SNEGSKA (reference sequence). With 6 bases removed from V and 0 bases from J, the gap between germline ends came to 21 bases.

The V gene is TRBV7-2, the J gene TRBJ2-3, with 8 bases lining up with TRBD2. The CDR3 length is 16 residues. The trim removed 5 bases at V and 0 bases at J, leaving 7 bases unmatched. From germline, CDR1 is SGHTA and CDR2 FQGNSA. DNA of the CDR3: TGTGCCAGCAGCCCGCCGGGACTAGGGAGCACAGATACGCAGTATTTT. Residues: CASSPPGLGSTDTQYF.

The chain links TRBV25-1 to TRBJ2-7, with D possibly being TRBD1 (6 bases). This CDR3 is 11 amino acids long. Germline V gene lookup returns CDR1 MGHDK and CDR2 SYGVNS. Trimming shortened V by 7 bases and J by 4 bases, and 8 bases separated the two germline ends. For the CDR3, the DNA is TGTGCCAGCACCGACAGGTACGAGCAGTACTTC. Translated, it gives CASTDRYEQYF.

The chain recombines TRBV20-1 with TRBJ2-1, with a possible D match to TRBD2 (7 bases). This CDR3 region has 16 residues. Germline values: CDR1 DFQATT, CDR2 SNEGSKA (reference sequence). V was clipped by 3 bases and J by 6 bases, with 21 bases between them. CDR3 nucleotides: TGCAGTGCTAGTCGGGGGGTGGGGGCTAGCGGCAATGAGCAGTTCTTC. Amino acid sequence: CSASRGVGASGNEQFF.

In this sample, this clonotype turned up a few times. The chain has TRBV7-2 and TRBJ2-1; 10 positions agree with TRBD1. The length of the CDR3 is 15 residues. Germline-derived CDR1 and CDR2 are SGHTA and FQGNSA. V shed 5 bases and J 7 bases; nucleotides not matched to a gene: 8. The DNA of the CDR3 is TGTGCCAGCAGCATTTGGACAGGGGGAATGAATGAGCAGTTCTTC. Translation gives CASSIWTGGMNEQFF.

This clonotype was observed a handful of times. J is TRBJ2-7 and V is TRBV2; no clear D. Germline values: CDR1 SNHLY, CDR2 FYNNEI. V was cut by 2 bases and J by 1 base, with 12 bases left in between. The CDR3 totals 15 residues. The CDR3 sequence: CASSETRTVSYEQYF. Written as DNA, the CDR3 is TGTGCCAGCAGTGAAACACGGACGGTTTCCTACGAGCAGTACTTC.

This clonotype was seen only a few times. This rearrangement joins TRBV7-9 to TRBJ1-2; TRBD1 aligns across 7 bases. From germline, CDR1 is SEHNR and CDR2 FQNEAQ (reference sequence). The CDR3 loop spans 16 amino acids. The junction had 12 bases not matched to a gene; V was cut back by 4 bases and J by 4 bases. The CDR3 coding sequence is TGTGCCAGCAGCTCTGAACTGCCGGGACAGATCTATGGCTACACCTTC. Protein product: CASSSELPGQIYGYTF.

This chain connects TRBV29-1 to TRBJ1-2; perhaps TRBD1 as D (6 bases). V lost 5 bases to trimming and J lost 4 bases, with 8 bases between them. Germline lookup yields CDR1 SQVTM and CDR2 ANQGSEA. This CDR3 has 11 residues. CDR3 region: CSVPQGYGYTF. The DNA of the CDR3 is TGCAGCGTTCCACAGGGCTATGGCTACACCTTC.

This clonotype has only a few counts. The V gene is TRBV18, the J gene TRBJ1-6, with TRBD1 as a possible D gene (6 bases). The CDR3 loop spans 17 amino acids. The germline CDR1 and CDR2 sequences are KGHSH and LQKENI. Deletions cut 4 bases from V and 5 bases from J, with 18 bases between. The CDR3 sequence: CASSHFYRDKNNSPLHF. Here the CDR3 DNA reads TGTGCCAGCTCACACTTCTACCGGGACAAGAATAATTCACCCCTCCACTTT.

This rearrangement joins TRBV5-5 to TRBJ1-5; no clear D. Trimming left V 2 bases short and J 0 bases short, with 12 bases between. CDR3 length: 16 residues. The germline V gene has CDR1 SGHKS and CDR2 YYEKEE (reference sequence). CDR3 sequence reads: CASSFSPGISNQPQHF. The DNA for the CDR3 is TGTGCCAGCAGCTTTTCCCCGGGCATTAGCAATCAGCCCCAGCATTTT.

V and J are TRBV28 and TRBJ2-1, with D possibly matching TRBD2 (5 bases). The V gene lost 0 bases and the J gene lost 1 base, with 10 bases spanning the gap. Germline V gives CDR1 MDHEN, CDR2 SYDVKM. CDR3 size: 16 residues. The CDR3 is CASSLWWESSYNEQFF. The CDR3 DNA sequence: TGTGCCAGCAGTTTATGGTGGGAGAGTTCCTACAATGAGCAGTTCTTC. The entire variable domain, with the rest obtained from reference TRBV28 and TRBJ2-1, is as follows: DVKVTQSSRYLVKRTGEKVFLECVQDMDHENMFWYRQDPGLGLRLIYFSYDVKMKEKGDIPEGYSVSREKKERFSLILESASTNQTSMYLCASSLWWESSYNEQFFGPGTRLTVL.

This chain joins TRBV29-1 and TRBJ1-5; D gene uncertain. This CDR3 region has 11 residues. The germline gives CDR1 SQVTM, CDR2 ANQGSEA. Trimming took off 0 bases at V and 11 bases at J, with 8 bases between the two ends. The chain's CDR3 is CSVEDGMSQHF. DNA of the CDR3: TGCAGCGTTGAAGATGGGATGTCCCAGCATTTT.

This clonotype was detected ten times or more. The chain links TRBV5-1 to TRBJ2-2, with D unresolved. Trimming stripped 0 bases from V and 5 bases from J, with 11 bases between. CDR1 is SGHRS, CDR2 YFSETQ, per germline. This CDR3 has 15 amino acids. The CDR3 DNA reads as TGCGCCAGCAGCTTGGTTACGGGCGTGACCGGGGAGCTGTTTTTT. This encodes CASSLVTGVTGELFF.

There are a few counts of this clonotype. The chain recombines TRBV5-1 with TRBJ1-2; 7 bases fit TRBD1. The germline V gene encodes CDR1 SGHRS and CDR2 YFSETQ. This CDR3 region has 15 residues. V shed 6 bases and J 2 bases; nucleotides not matched to a gene: 10. CDR3 in DNA: TGCGCCAGCACCATAGTTGGACAGGCGAACTATGGCTACACCTTC. Protein: CASTIVGQANYGYTF.

The chain employs TRBV7-9 and TRBJ2-7; 10 bases are shared with TRBD1. The CDR3 extends over 15 amino acids. Germline lookup yields CDR1 SEHNR and CDR2 FQNEAQ (reference sequence). V gave up 5 bases and J gave up 3 bases; unmatched junction bases: 7. The CDR3, as DNA: TGTGCCAGCAGCCTGACTAGGGACAGGGGCTACGAGCAGTACTTC. Translated, it gives CASSLTRDRGYEQYF.

This clonotype was detected a few times. The V gene is TRBV12-3 or TRBV12-4, the J gene TRBJ2-3; 11 bases fit TRBD1. The V segment lost 5 bases and the J segment 6 bases; nucleotides outside the gene matches: 7. The CDR3 sequence is 15 residues long. CDR3 DNA: TGTGCCAGCAGTCCCCGGACAGGGGGCGCCGATACGCAGTATTTT. Translated: CASSPRTGGADTQYF.